Detailed here is one T cell receptor beta chain. The antigen is undetermined. Germline V gene lookup returns CDR1 LGHNT and CDR2 FRNRAP. J gave up 6 bases and V 0 bases, and 8 bases lay outside the gene matches. This CDR3 is 17 amino acids long. Profiling relied on immunoSEQ multiplex PCR, and the TCRdb table lists in-frame clones only, not all of them. The sample carries around 19,000 clones, almost 85% recorded once. This entry belongs to a study of somatic mutations in cytotoxic T cells in rheumatoid arthritis. Study-level information: A roughly 30 ml EDTA sample of patient blood was drawn right after diagnosis, before any treatment.

Study findings and constraints: With age, CD8+ clonality increased in rheumatoid arthritis patients, whereas no such increase appeared in healthy controls. For 8 of 65 patients, a single CD8+ clone accounted for more than 20% of CD8+ cells.

J is TRBJ2-1 and V is TRBV12-5, with 10 bases identical to TRBD1. The receptor was isolated from an adult with rheumatoid arthritis. What was sequenced was CD8+ T cells sorted from blood. Here the CDR3 reads CASGLVQGTGEFNEQFF. Written as DNA, the CDR3 is TGTGCTAGTGGTTTGGTACAGGGGACAGGGGAGTTCAATGAGCAGTTCTTC.